A few counts support the clone carrying this T cell receptor (beta chain). PCR used 60 Vbeta primers and 13 Jbeta primers. TCRdb's table, derived via immunoSEQ multiplex PCR, lists solely in-frame clones and lacks some. The table has 180,000 or so clones, 80% seen once. This sample was taken from a study of cytomegalovirus exposure and HLA in healthy donors. The ends were cut back, 3 bases at V and 3 bases at J, with 12 bases in the middle. CDR1 and CDR2 from the germline V gene are MNHEY and SVGAGI. The CDR3 runs to 14 residues. This sequence originates from a woman between 45 and 60 years old in good health and CMV-seropositive. The chain employs TRBV6-5 and TRBJ2-7; D may be TRBD2 (6 bases). The sample comprised PBMCs. The CDR3 coding sequence is TGTGCCAGCAGTTATCTCGGGGGAATCTACGAGCAGTACTTC. Its translation: CASSYLGGIYEQYF.